These T cell receptor beta chains were read from a single sample in a study of cytomegalovirus exposure and HLA in healthy donors. Profiling relied on immunoSEQ multiplex PCR, and the TCRdb table lists in-frame clones only, not all of them. The repertoire holds about 130,000 clones, with about 82% as singletons. The sequenced sample consisted of PBMCs. These receptors came from a man aged 30 to 45 in good health and CMV-seronegative. Each CDR3 is given with its conserved first and last residue. Fields, in order: clone size, V gene, J gene, D gene, CDR3 protein, CDR3 DNA. A D gene is named only where the DNA matches it firmly. The size of a clone is reported for some rows only, either as once, few or many, or as a class for expanded clones.

abundance: .
v_gene: TRBV7-6
j_gene: TRBJ2-3
d_gene: .
CDR3aa: CASSFLGRDTSTDTQYF
CDR3nt: TGTGCCAGCAGCTTCCTTGGAAGAGACACTAGCACAGATACGCAGTATTTT

abundance: .
v_gene: TRBV5-6
j_gene: TRBJ2-3
d_gene: TRBD1
CDR3aa: CASSPVAGGKTDTQYF
CDR3nt: TGTGCCAGCAGCCCGGTGGCAGGGGGCAAAACAGATACGCAGTATTTT

abundance: .
v_gene: TRBV28
j_gene: TRBJ2-5
d_gene: TRBD2
CDR3aa: CASRLAGGIGTQYF
CDR3nt: TGTGCCAGCAGACTAGCGGGAGGGATAGGGACCCAGTACTTC

abundance: .
v_gene: TRBV9
j_gene: TRBJ1-1
d_gene: TRBD1
CDR3aa: CASSAGGGTEAFF
CDR3nt: TGTGCCAGCAGCGCAGGGGGCGGCACTGAAGCTTTCTTT

abundance: few
v_gene: TRBV6-5
j_gene: TRBJ1-4
d_gene: TRBD1
CDR3aa: CASSPPGQGFGKLFF
CDR3nt: TGTGCCAGCAGTCCGCCGGGACAGGGGTTTGGAAAACTGTTTTTT

abundance: .
v_gene: TRBV6-6
j_gene: TRBJ1-5
d_gene: .
CDR3aa: CASSYSGENQPQHF
CDR3nt: TGTGCCAGCAGTTACTCTGGAGAAAATCAGCCCCAGCATTTT

abundance: .
v_gene: TRBV6-1
j_gene: TRBJ1-5
d_gene: .
CDR3aa: CASKHERQPQHF
CDR3nt: TGTGCCAGCAAGCATGAGCGGCAGCCCCAGCATTTT

abundance: .
v_gene: TRBV28
j_gene: TRBJ1-3
d_gene: TRBD1
CDR3aa: CASRTDRAGNTIYF
CDR3nt: TGTGCCAGCAGGACCGACAGGGCGGGAAACACCATATATTTT

abundance: once
v_gene: TRBV13
j_gene: TRBJ2-7
d_gene: TRBD2
CDR3aa: CASSQSGGLEQYF
CDR3nt: TGTGCCAGCAGCCAAAGCGGGGGGCTTGAGCAGTACTTC

abundance: once
v_gene: TRBV7-6
j_gene: TRBJ1-2
d_gene: .
CDR3aa: CASSIGGGGHGYTF
CDR3nt: TGTGCCAGCAGCATCGGCGGGGGCGGGCATGGCTACACCTTC

abundance: .
v_gene: TRBV29-1
j_gene: TRBJ2-1
d_gene: TRBD2
CDR3aa: CSVGLAGVNEQFF
CDR3nt: TGCAGCGTTGGACTAGCGGGAGTGAATGAGCAGTTCTTC

abundance: once
v_gene: TRBV30
j_gene: TRBJ2-7
d_gene: TRBD2
CDR3aa: CAWVPGTSGRNEQYF
CDR3nt: TGTGCCTGGGTCCCCGGGACTAGCGGGAGGAACGAGCAGTACTTC

abundance: few
v_gene: TRBV5-1
j_gene: TRBJ1-1
d_gene: .
CDR3aa: CASSLASGPLKTEAFF
CDR3nt: TGCGCCAGCAGCTTGGCCAGTGGGCCCCTGAAGACTGAAGCTTTCTTT

abundance: .
v_gene: TRBV29-1
j_gene: TRBJ2-5
d_gene: .
CDR3aa: CSVAIAVQETQYF
CDR3nt: TGCAGCGTTGCGATAGCGGTCCAAGAGACCCAGTACTTC

abundance: .
v_gene: TRBV7-2
j_gene: TRBJ2-7
d_gene: .
CDR3aa: CASSLEDLLRSEQYF
CDR3nt: TGTGCCAGCAGCTTAGAAGACCTTCTCAGGTCCGAGCAGTACTTC

abundance: .
v_gene: TRBV30
j_gene: TRBJ1-3
d_gene: TRBD1
CDR3aa: CAWSSDRVGNTIYF
CDR3nt: TGTGCCTGGAGTAGCGACAGGGTCGGAAACACCATATATTTT

abundance: .
v_gene: TRBV4-1
j_gene: TRBJ2-1
d_gene: TRBD2
CDR3aa: CASSQGVAGDVRGEQFF
CDR3nt: TGCGCCAGCAGCCAGGGAGTTGCGGGAGACGTCAGAGGTGAGCAGTTCTTC

abundance: .
v_gene: TRBV19
j_gene: TRBJ2-7
d_gene: TRBD1
CDR3aa: CASSLTGTGRYEQYF
CDR3nt: TGTGCCAGTAGTTTAACTGGGACAGGGAGGTACGAGCAGTACTTC

abundance: .
v_gene: TRBV13
j_gene: TRBJ2-5
d_gene: .
CDR3aa: CASSLGGGLGVETQYF
CDR3nt: TGTGCCAGCAGCTTAGGGGGCGGGCTGGGTGTGGAGACCCAGTACTTC

abundance: .
v_gene: TRBV5-6
j_gene: TRBJ2-1
d_gene: .
CDR3aa: CASSQGPYNEQFF
CDR3nt: TGTGCCAGCAGCCAGGGTCCCTACAATGAGCAGTTCTTC